A single sample is the source of the 11 T cell receptor beta chains below, sequenced in a study of molecular identifiers for immune sequencing clone quantification (dated by TCRdb to between 2018 and 2020). Libraries came from PCR. Sequencing used a NextSeq 500. TCRdb reworked the public reads: Q25 trimming with fastp, MiXCR clone assembly, productive beta chains retained. One record per CDR3 amino acid sequence lists the most common genes and DNA. Across this sample there are about 630,000 distinct CDR3 sequences, with about 25% seen only once. Jointly, the top ten make up 0.78% of the sample. The sequencing sample was made of naive CD8+ T cells from blood, with Jurkat cell RNA spiked in. The meaning of the sample's cell subset or site label: FACS-sorted CD8+CD4-CCR7+CD45RA+ naive T cells. These receptors all stem from a human donor in good health. Some libraries in this study had Jurkat cell RNA spiked in.

The chain has TRBV29-1 and TRBJ2-2; tentative D call: TRBD2 (5 bases). CDR1 and CDR2 (germline): SQVTM, ANQGSEA. V lost 5 bases and J lost 2, with 9 bases in between. The CDR3 sequence is 13 residues long. The CDR3 DNA follows: TGCAGCGTTCGGGCTAGCAACACCGGGGAGCTGTTTTTT. As protein: CSVRASNTGELFF.

The V call is TRBV29-1, the J call TRBJ2-1; possible D gene TRBD1, 6 bases. The CDR3 extends over 14 amino acids. Germline V gives CDR1 SQVTM, CDR2 ANQGSEA. Trimming left V 3 bases short and J 0 bases short, with 9 bases between. In DNA, the CDR3 is TGCAGCGTTGAGAAGGGGGTCTCCTACAATGAGCAGTTCTTC. This translates into CSVEKGVSYNEQFF.

This CDR3 is CASSLVWGTDTQYF. The CDR3 DNA reads as TGTGCCAGCAGCTTAGTGTGGGGGACAGATACGCAGTATTTT. The rearrangement uses TRBV7-9 and TRBJ2-3; D may correspond to TRBD1 or TRBD2 (5 bases each). The CDR3 length is 14 residues. V lost 1 base to trimming and J lost 3 bases, with 8 bases between them. Germline assignment: CDR1 SEHNR and CDR2 FQNEAQ (reference sequence).

The count of this clonotype is one. A much larger clone sits a single nucleotide away, making a read error possible. Here the CDR3 reads CASSPRTGLGTEAFF. The CDR3 nucleotides read TGTGCCAGCAGCCCACGGACAGGGTTGGGCACTGAAGCTTTCTTT. V is TRBV5-5 and J is TRBJ1-1; 8 bases are shared with TRBD1. Trimming cost V 4 bases and J 4 bases; bases outside gene matches: 9. CDR3 size: 15 residues. Per the germline V gene, CDR1 is SGHKS and CDR2 is YYEKEE (reference sequence). The whole variable domain, remainder taken from reference TRBV5-5 and TRBJ1-1, is DAGVTQSPTHLIKTRGQQVTLRCSPISGHKSVSWYQQVLGQGPQFIFQYYEKEERGRGNFPDRFSARQFPNYSSELNVNALLLGDSALYLCASSPRTGLGTEAFFGQGTRLTVV.

This clonotype was seen ten or more times. The chain joins TRBV13 to TRBJ2-5; 12 nucleotides align to TRBD2. The V and J ends lost 1 base and 10 bases, in that order; junction bases with no gene match: 10. CDR3 length equals 16 residues. Germline assignment: CDR1 PRHDT and CDR2 FYEKMQ (reference sequence). The CDR3 DNA reads as TGTGCCAGCAGCTTAGCCCCTAGCGGGGGGGATTGGGTCCAGTACTTC. Its translation: CASSLAPSGGDWVQYF.

Points on this clonotype: Possible read error: a much larger clone is one base away. V usage is TRBV28 and J usage is TRBJ2-1; a possible D gene is TRBD2 (6 bases). The CDR3 contains 12 residues. V dropped 3 bases and J dropped 16 bases, with 16 bases sitting between them. Germline V gene lookup returns CDR1 MDHEN and CDR2 SYDVKM. CDR3: CASSLLGSGRFF. The DNA of the CDR3 is TGTGCCAGCAGTTTGTTGGGTAGCGGAAGATTCTTC.

This clonotype showed up just a few times. The rearrangement uses TRBV10-3 and TRBJ1-4, with 7 bases fitting TRBD1. CDR1 is ENHRY and CDR2 is SYGVKD in the germline V gene. V gave up 2 bases and J gave up 10 bases; unmatched junction bases: 10. The CDR3 has 15 amino acids. The chain's CDR3 is CAISELDGDRGKLFF. CDR3 DNA sequence: TGTGCCATCAGTGAGCTTGACGGGGACAGAGGAAAACTGTTTTTT.

In this sample, this clonotype turned up a few times. The chain joins TRBV7-9 to TRBJ2-5; maybe TRBD1 (6 bases). The CDR3 is 16 residues long. The V gene's germline CDR1 is SEHNR and CDR2 FQNEAQ (reference sequence). Between the trimmed V and J ends, which lost 1 base and 5 bases, there was a span of 17 bases. The CDR3 is CASSLVGGVKYETQYF. CDR3 DNA: TGTGCCAGCAGCTTAGTTGGGGGCGTTAAATACGAGACCCAGTACTTC.

In this sample, this clonotype turned up a few times. The CDR3 reads CASALWGLDEQYF. As DNA, the CDR3 is TGTGCCAGCGCTCTCTGGGGGCTGGACGAGCAGTACTTC. The rearrangement joins TRBV12-3 or TRBV12-4 to TRBJ2-7, with D perhaps TRBD1 (6 bases). The V and J ends lost 8 bases and 5 bases respectively, with 16 bases between them. CDR3 size: 13 residues.

At least ten counts were recorded for this clonotype. V and J are TRBV13 and TRBJ2-4, with TRBD1 identical over 10 bases. The V gene's germline CDR1 is PRHDT and CDR2 FYEKMQ (reference sequence). After removal of 5 bases from V and 8 bases from J, the junction contained 6 bases not matched to a gene. The CDR3 is 14 amino acids. In DNA form, the CDR3 reads TGTGCCAGCAGCCCCGACAGGGGGCAGTACATTCAGTACTTC. It translates to CASSPDRGQYIQYF.

This chain links TRBV2 with TRBJ1-2; D is uncertain. The CDR3 loop spans 15 amino acids. V was pared by 4 bases and J by 0 bases, with 12 bases between. Germline V gives CDR1 SNHLY, CDR2 FYNNEI. The CDR3 sequence: CASSGQLDPNYGYTF. DNA of the CDR3: TGTGCCAGCAGTGGGCAGCTTGATCCTAACTATGGCTACACCTTC. Full variable domain (rest looked up from reference TRBV2 and TRBJ1-2): EPEVTQTPSHQVTQMGQEVILRCVPISNHLYFYWYRQILGQKVEFLVSFYNNEISEKSEIFDDQFSVERPDGSNFTLKIRSTKLEDSAMYFCASSGQLDPNYGYTFGSGTRLTVV.